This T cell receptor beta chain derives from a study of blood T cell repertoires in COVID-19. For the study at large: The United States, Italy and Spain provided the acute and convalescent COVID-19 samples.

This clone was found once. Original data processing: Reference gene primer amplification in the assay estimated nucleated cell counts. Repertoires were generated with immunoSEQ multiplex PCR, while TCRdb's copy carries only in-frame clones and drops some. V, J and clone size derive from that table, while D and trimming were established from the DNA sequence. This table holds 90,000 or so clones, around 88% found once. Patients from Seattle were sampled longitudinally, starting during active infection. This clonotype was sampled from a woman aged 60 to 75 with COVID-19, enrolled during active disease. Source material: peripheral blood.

CDR3 protein: CAISEKTGTDTQYF. The CDR3 nucleotides are TGTGCCATCAGTGAGAAAACCGGGACAGATACGCAGTATTTT. This sequence joins TRBV10-3 and TRBJ2-3; D gene unclear. The germline V gene has CDR1 ENHRY and CDR2 SYGVKD. The CDR3 spans 14 residues. Trimming shortened V by 2 bases and J by 3 bases, and 9 bases separated the two germline ends.